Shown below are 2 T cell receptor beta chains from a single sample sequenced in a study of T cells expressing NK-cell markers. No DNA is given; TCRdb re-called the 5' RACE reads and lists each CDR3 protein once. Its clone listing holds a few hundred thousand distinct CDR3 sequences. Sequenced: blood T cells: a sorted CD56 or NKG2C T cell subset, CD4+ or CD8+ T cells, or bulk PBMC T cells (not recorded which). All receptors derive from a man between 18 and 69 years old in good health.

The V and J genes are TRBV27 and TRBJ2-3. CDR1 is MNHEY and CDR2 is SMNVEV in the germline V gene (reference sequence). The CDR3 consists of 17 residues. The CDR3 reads CASRRTHDTIGTDTQYF.

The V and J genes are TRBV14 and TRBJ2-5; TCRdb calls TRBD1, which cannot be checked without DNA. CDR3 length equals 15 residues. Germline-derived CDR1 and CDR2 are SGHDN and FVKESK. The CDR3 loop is CASSPGQGNYETQYF.